This T cell receptor beta chain was captured by sequencing in a study of monozygotic twins with inflammatory bowel disease. The draw for each donor consisted of a single 2.5 ml blood sample. TCRdb re-called the 5' RACE reads and catalogs CDR3 proteins one per entry, DNA excluded. The sample table sets out approximately 200,000 distinct CDR3 sequences. The CDR3 loop spans 13 amino acids. Germline CDR1 DFQATT, CDR2 SNEGSKA (reference sequence). Note on this clonotype: Its target is unknown.

Points from the study as a whole: Healthy twins shared more clonotypes with others than IBD patients, most markedly active ones. Against healthy co-twins, IBD patients had lower TCRbeta diversity (measured by inverse Simpson).

The clonotype was recovered from a human donor with ulcerative colitis or Crohn's disease, or a healthy co-twin of an affected twin (not recorded which). The V gene is TRBV20-1, the J gene TRBJ2-7; TCRdb lists TRBD2, though no DNA is available to test this call. The specimen sequenced was blood. CDR3: CSATGTSSYEQYF.